These 21 T cell receptor beta chains originate from one sample sequenced in a study of blood T cell repertoires in COVID-19. The repertoire was sequenced with immunoSEQ multiplex PCR; TCRdb's copy has only in-frame clones and lacks some. Here the sample spans 200,000 to 250,000 clones, approximately 82% being singletons. The sample comprised peripheral blood. These receptors were collected from a man aged 45-65 years with active or convalescent COVID-19.

The chain links TRBV3-1 (or the pseudogene TRBV3-2) to TRBJ2-7; possible D gene TRBD2, 5 bases. Germline lookup yields CDR1 LGHDT and CDR2 YNNKEL (reference sequence). Trimming left V 4 bases short and J 2 bases short, with 6 bases between. The CDR3 contains 12 residues. The CDR3 DNA reads TGTGCCAGCAGCCTCGGGACCTACGAGCAGTACTTC. Amino acids: CASSLGTYEQYF.

A few counts support this clone. V is TRBV9 and J is TRBJ2-5; TRBD2 is a possible D gene (6 bases). Germline V gives CDR1 SGDLS, CDR2 YYNGEE. V was clipped by 0 bases and J by 5 bases, with 14 bases between them. The CDR3 is 15 residues long. The CDR3 reads CASSVGMAGRETQYF. The CDR3 coding sequence is TGTGCCAGCAGCGTAGGGATGGCGGGACGGGAGACCCAGTACTTC.

The chain links TRBV6-5 to TRBJ2-3; possibly TRBD1 for D (6 bases). The CDR3 runs 14 residues. V was shortened by 5 bases and J by 7 bases, with 16 bases between the two germline ends. CDR1 and CDR2 from the germline V gene are MNHEY and SVGAGI. CDR3 DNA: TGTGCCAGCAGTCGGTCACAGGGTGACTATACGCAGTATTTT. This codes for CASSRSQGDYTQYF.

Points on this clone: Other DNA sequences from this sample encode an identical CDR3 as well. This CDR3 is CASSRDRDNEQFF. In DNA, the CDR3 is TGTGCCAGCAGTCGGGACAGGGACAATGAGCAGTTCTTC. The chain links TRBV2 to TRBJ2-1, with TRBD1 identical over 9 bases. Germline CDR1 SNHLY, CDR2 FYNNEI. This CDR3 has 13 amino acids. With V trimmed by 5 bases and J by 5 bases, 1 base remained unmatched.

The rearrangement joins TRBV18 to TRBJ2-3, with 10 bases identical to TRBD2. The V gene's germline CDR1 is KGHSH and CDR2 LQKENI. The CDR3 spans 16 residues. The ends lost 3 bases at V and 2 bases at J; junction bases unmatched: 5. The CDR3 protein is CASSPLSGGSTDTQYF. CDR3 bases: TGTGCCAGCTCACCGCTTAGCGGGGGGTCCACAGATACGCAGTATTTT.

The chain couples TRBV2 to TRBJ2-5, with D possibly matching TRBD1 (5 bases). CDR3 length: 13 amino acids. CDR1 and CDR2 from the germline V gene are SNHLY and FYNNEI. Deletions cut 6 bases from V and 2 bases from J, with 10 bases between. Here the CDR3 reads CASRTDSQETQYF. The CDR3 nucleotides are TGTGCCAGCAGGACAGACAGTCAAGAGACCCAGTACTTC.

The genes are TRBV6-5 and TRBJ1-2; D uncertain. Trimming took 2 bases from V and 4 from J, leaving 8 bases between them. The CDR3 length is 13 residues. Germline loops: CDR1 MNHEY, CDR2 SVGAGI. CDR3 region: CASSYLPTYGYTF. The CDR3 nucleotides are TGTGCCAGCAGTTACCTACCCACCTATGGCTACACCTTC.

This clone has a handful of counts. The gene calls are TRBV18 and TRBJ2-1, with D possibly being TRBD2 (6 bases). The CDR3 spans 15 residues. Germline assignment: CDR1 KGHSH and CDR2 LQKENI. Trimming removed 5 bases at V and 0 bases at J, with 11 bases between. CDR3 loop: CASSGGTPSYNEQFF. CDR3 DNA: TGTGCCAGCTCAGGGGGGACCCCCTCCTACAATGAGCAGTTCTTC.

This clone was counted once. V gene TRBV6-5 combines with J gene TRBJ1-2, with 7 bases identical to TRBD1. The ends lost 5 bases at V and 4 bases at J; junction bases unmatched: 10. Germline CDR1 is MNHEY and CDR2 is SVGAGI. This CDR3 is built from 15 residues. The CDR3 here is CASSPRQGHTYGYTF. DNA for the CDR3: TGTGCCAGCAGTCCTCGACAGGGCCATACCTATGGCTACACCTTC.

The chain uses TRBV5-1 and TRBJ2-1; TRBD1 aligns across 7 bases. Germline CDR1 is SGHRS and CDR2 is YFSETQ. With V trimmed by 3 bases and J by 5 bases, 8 bases remained unmatched. The CDR3 has 15 amino acids. Here the CDR3 DNA reads TGCGCCAGCAGCTCCGGGACAGCCGAAAACAATGAGCAGTTCTTC. This sequence encodes CASSSGTAENNEQFF.

V is TRBV29-1 and J is TRBJ2-3; D ambiguous. The CDR3 has 11 amino acids. Between the trimmed V and J ends, which lost 5 bases and 4 bases, there was a span of 7 bases. Per germline, CDR1 SQVTM and CDR2 ANQGSEA. As DNA, the CDR3 is TGCAGCGTTTCTCCGTCAGATACGCAGTATTTT. This gives the protein CSVSPSDTQYF.

V gene TRBV20-1 combines with J gene TRBJ2-1, with D maybe TRBD1 (6 bases). Germline assignment: CDR1 DFQATT and CDR2 SNEGSKA (reference sequence). V was cut by 3 bases and J by 9 bases, with 12 bases left in between. This CDR3 spans 12 amino acids. The CDR3: CSASRGMGEQFF. In nucleotides, the CDR3 is TGCAGTGCTAGTAGGGGGATGGGTGAGCAGTTCTTC.

The chain has TRBV12-3 or TRBV12-4 and TRBJ2-1; TRBD1 is a possible D gene (5 bases). The CDR3 runs to 13 residues. Trimming removed 3 bases from V and 4 bases from J, with 7 bases in between. The CDR3 DNA follows: TGTGCCAGCAGTTTGGGGCGTTACAATGAGCAGTTCTTC. This codes for CASSLGRYNEQFF.

This sequence joins TRBV11-2 and TRBJ1-2; D ambiguous. Germline assignment: CDR1 SGHAT and CDR2 FQNNGV. CDR3 length: 14 residues. Trimming stripped 3 bases from V and 4 bases from J, with 12 bases between. The CDR3 bases are TGTGCCAGCAGCTTTCAGCAGCGGGGCTATGGCTACACCTTC. This sequence encodes CASSFQQRGYGYTF.

This clone was detected only once. The chain couples TRBV6-2 or TRBV6-3 to TRBJ1-1; D is possibly TRBD1 (5 bases). The V end was cut by 2 bases, the J end by 3 bases, with 10 bases between. There are 14 residues in the CDR3. Germline assignment: CDR1 MNHEY and CDR2 SVGEGT. The CDR3 sequence is CASSYAGLYTEAFF. As DNA, the CDR3 is TGTGCCAGCAGTTACGCGGGGCTATACACTGAAGCTTTCTTT.

The CDR3 nucleotides read TGTGCCACCAGTGACGGACAGGGGGCCTACGAGCAGTACTTC. Translating gives CATSDGQGAYEQYF. The V and J genes are TRBV24-1 and TRBJ2-7, with 10 bases lining up with TRBD1. The germline CDR1 and CDR2 sequences are KGHDR and SFDVKD. This CDR3 comprises 14 residues. J was trimmed by 2 bases and V by 4 bases; bases with no gene match: 1.

This clone was detected a few times. The chain employs TRBV27 and TRBJ2-1, with 7 bases lining up with TRBD2. The ends lost 5 bases at V and 8 bases at J; junction bases unmatched: 12. The CDR3 runs 15 residues. Germline CDR1 reads MNHEY; CDR2 reads SMNVEV (reference sequence). The CDR3: CASSPSNSGLHEQFF. CDR3 nucleotide sequence: TGTGCCAGCAGTCCCTCGAATAGCGGGCTTCATGAGCAGTTCTTC.

This sequence joins TRBV5-1 and TRBJ1-2; TRBD1 agrees at 9 bases. The CDR3 is 14 amino acids. Germline V gives CDR1 SGHRS, CDR2 YFSETQ. V lost 4 bases and J lost 8; bases outside the gene matches: 9. As DNA, the CDR3 is TGCGCCAGCAGCACACAACAGGGGGCGCGAGGCTACACCTTC. Protein sequence: CASSTQQGARGYTF. Supplemented by reference TRBV5-1 and TRBJ1-2, the full variable domain reads KAGVTQTPRYLIKTRGQQVTLSCSPISGHRSVSWYQQTPGQGLQFLFEYFSETQRNKGNFPGRFSGRQFSNSRSEMNVSTLELGDSALYLCASSTQQGARGYTFGSGTRLTVV.

This clone was seen a few times. The chain links TRBV28 to TRBJ2-7; the D gene is possibly TRBD2 (5 bases). Trimming shortened V by 3 bases and J by 2 bases, and 11 bases separated the two germline ends. Germline V gene data show CDR1 as MDHEN and CDR2 as SYDVKM. The CDR3 sequence is 14 residues long. CDR3 residues: CASSFGGSTYEQYF. Here the CDR3 DNA reads TGTGCCAGCAGTTTCGGCGGGTCCACCTACGAGCAGTACTTC. The variable domain in full, completed from reference TRBV28 and TRBJ2-7, reads DVKVTQSSRYLVKRTGEKVFLECVQDMDHENMFWYRQDPGLGLRLIYFSYDVKMKEKGDIPEGYSVSREKKERFSLILESASTNQTSMYLCASSFGGSTYEQYFGPGTRLTVT.

The chain employs TRBV5-6 and TRBJ1-1; 7 bases line up with TRBD1. Germline CDR1 and CDR2: SGHDT and YYEEEE. After removal of 0 bases from V and 4 bases from J, the junction contained 9 bases not matched to a gene. The CDR3 covers 16 residues. The chain's CDR3 is CASSLVGNRGATEAFF. Here the CDR3 DNA reads TGTGCCAGCAGCTTGGTGGGGAACAGGGGCGCCACTGAAGCTTTCTTT.

The chain has TRBV19 and TRBJ2-1; D perhaps matches TRBD2 (6 bases). Germline V lookup: CDR1 LNHDA, CDR2 SQIVND (reference sequence). Trimming removed 4 bases from V and 6 bases from J, with 13 bases in between. CDR3 length: 14 residues. CDR3 sequence (DNA): TGTGCCAGTAGTACTTCTCGGAGGGGCAATGAGCAGTTCTTC. This translates into CASSTSRRGNEQFF.